The 31 T cell receptor beta chains presented below share a single source sample, sequenced in a study of regulatory T cells in long-lasting Graves disease. Noted time point: persistent/refractory GD, antithyroid drugs over 5 years with positive TRAb. Construction of the TCR library relied on RNA isolated from PBMCs. With iRepertoire HTBI primers and Arm-PCR of CDR3 regions, TCR beta libraries were built. TCRdb reprocessed the multiplex PCR reads via MiXCR and lists one record per CDR3 protein. The sample has about 340,000 distinct CDR3 sequences; about 20% are singletons. The source was peripheral blood mononuclear cells (PBMCs), collected when the disease was refractory, from a patient treated with antithyroid drugs. The receptors derive from a female donor with Graves disease.

Many counts were recorded for this clonotype. The J gene is TRBJ1-2, the V gene TRBV12-3 or TRBV12-4; a weak D match, TRBD1 (6 bases). The CDR3 is 15 residues long. Trimming pared 1 base from V and 4 bases from J, leaving 13 bases between. CDR3 DNA: TGTGCCAGCAGTTTAGTCGGGGGCGAAGGCTATGGCTACACCTTC. It codes for CASSLVGGEGYGYTF.

The V and J genes are TRBV7-6 and TRBJ2-2, with TRBD1 as a possible D gene (6 bases). CDR3 length: 15 amino acids. V dropped 0 bases and J dropped 4 bases, with 9 bases sitting between them. CDR1 SGHVS and CDR2 FNYEAQ come from the germline V gene. CDR3 sequence: CASSLAGHFTGELFF. DNA for the CDR3: TGTGCCAGCAGCTTAGCGGGACACTTCACCGGGGAGCTGTTTTTT.

The chain carries TRBV6-1 and TRBJ2-6; a weak D match, TRBD2 (6 bases). Germline lookup yields CDR1 MNHNS and CDR2 SASEGT. The V end was cut by 7 bases, the J end by 0 bases, with 25 bases between. This CDR3 is 20 amino acids long. The CDR3 spells CASIPARGSDGPSGANVLTF. CDR3 sequence (DNA): TGTGCCAGCATTCCGGCTCGGGGGTCCGATGGACCCTCTGGGGCCAACGTCCTGACTTTC.

The chain couples TRBV30 to TRBJ2-6; a possible D gene is TRBD1 (5 bases). The V end was cut by 0 bases, the J end by 3 bases, with 9 bases between. CDR3 size: 15 residues. The germline V gene encodes CDR1 GTSNPN and CDR2 SVGIG (reference sequence). CDR3 nucleotides: TGTGCCTGGAGTGTATGGGGCCATGGGGCCAACGTCCTGACTTTC. It yields the protein CAWSVWGHGANVLTF.

This clonotype occurred many times. The chain joins TRBV28 to TRBJ1-5, with TRBD1 as a possible D gene (5 bases). Per germline, CDR1 MDHEN and CDR2 SYDVKM. This CDR3 has 19 residues. The ends were cut back, 1 base at V and 0 bases at J, with 19 bases in the middle. The CDR3 spells CASSLSRGYRTYSNQPQHF. The CDR3 DNA follows: TGTGCCAGCAGTTTATCCCGGGGGTACAGAACTTATAGCAATCAGCCCCAGCATTTT.

This clonotype showed up many times. The chain couples TRBV12-3 or TRBV12-4 to TRBJ2-5; D perhaps matches TRBD1 (6 bases). The CDR3 length is 14 residues. The V gene lost 5 bases and the J gene lost 4 bases, with 14 bases spanning the gap. This CDR3 is CASSRTASGETQYF. The CDR3 nucleotides are TGTGCCAGCAGTAGGACAGCTTCGGGAGAGACCCAGTACTTC.

At least ten counts were recorded for this clonotype. The chain recombines TRBV6-1 with TRBJ1-2; 9 bases are shared with TRBD1. Germline CDR1 and CDR2: MNHNS and SASEGT. The CDR3 loop spans 14 amino acids. V lost 6 bases to trimming and J lost 3 bases; unmatched junction nucleotides: 5. The CDR3 sequence is CASSKGQGYYGYTF. CDR3 coding DNA: TGTGCCAGCAGCAAGGGACAGGGATACTATGGCTACACCTTC.

This clonotype was seen ten or more times. The genes are TRBV11-3 and TRBJ2-5; 10 bases map to TRBD1. V was clipped by 5 bases and J by 4 bases; unmatched bases: 10. This CDR3 comprises 16 residues. In germline, CDR1 is SGHNT, CDR2 YENEEA. CDR3 nucleotides: TGTGCCAGCAGCCCGGGGGACAGGGGTGTGAGAGAGACCCAGTACTTC. It encodes CASSPGDRGVRETQYF.

There are many counts of this clonotype. The J gene is TRBJ1-2, the V gene TRBV28, with D unresolved. Trimming took 2 bases from V and 5 from J, leaving 12 bases between them. Germline V gives CDR1 MDHEN, CDR2 SYDVKM. The CDR3 has 14 residues. CDR3 nucleotide sequence: TGTGCCAGCAGTTTAGAGCAATCGCTTTATGGCTACACCTTC. Its protein is CASSLEQSLYGYTF.

This clonotype came up many times. V gene TRBV11-2 combines with J gene TRBJ2-5, with a tentative D call TRBD2 (6 bases). The CDR3 spans 15 residues. V was pared by 3 bases and J by 5 bases, with 16 bases between. The germline gives CDR1 SGHAT, CDR2 FQNNGV. Here the CDR3 DNA reads TGTGCCAGCAGCTTCAACGGGAGAGCGGGTGAGACCCAGTACTTC. Protein: CASSFNGRAGETQYF.

This clonotype has ten or more counts. The chain links TRBV7-8 to TRBJ2-5, with D unclear. This CDR3 has 13 amino acids. With 5 bases removed from V and 4 bases from J, the gap between germline ends came to 11 bases. The V gene's germline CDR1 is SGHVS and CDR2 FQNEAQ. In DNA, the CDR3 is TGTGCCAGCAGCCGGACCCACCGAGAGACCCAGTACTTC. Protein: CASSRTHRETQYF. The full variable domain, in which reference TRBV7-8 and TRBJ2-5 provide the parts outside the CDR3, is GAGVSQSPRYKVAKRGQDVALRCDPISGHVSLFWYQQALGQGPEFLTYFQNEAQLDKSGLPSDRFFAERPEGSVSTLKIQRTQQEDSAVYLCASSRTHRETQYFGPGTRLLVL.

V and J are TRBV4-3 and TRBJ1-2, with D possibly TRBD1 on 5 matching bases. With 0 bases removed from V and 6 bases from J, the gap between germline ends came to 14 bases. The CDR3 extends over 15 amino acids. CDR1 is LGHNA, CDR2 YSLEER, per germline. The CDR3 is CASSQDRGTVHGYTF. DNA for the CDR3: TGCGCCAGCAGCCAAGATCGGGGGACGGTGCATGGCTACACCTTC.

In its sample, this clonotype was seen many times. CDR3 bases: TGTGCCAGCAGCTACAGATTTTCGAACACTGAAGCTTTCTTT. Protein product: CASSYRFSNTEAFF. The gene calls are TRBV7-8 and TRBJ1-1, with D unclear. V lost 4 bases, J lost 1 base, and 10 bases lay in between. The germline CDR1 and CDR2 sequences are SGHVS and FQNEAQ. CDR3 size: 14 residues.

The table lists this clonotype with many counts. The CDR3 here is CASKDGTSNTEAFF. In DNA, the CDR3 is TGTGCCAGTAAGGACGGCACATCGAACACTGAAGCTTTCTTT. V gene TRBV12-3 or TRBV12-4 combines with J gene TRBJ1-1; D not certain. The germline V and J ends were trimmed by 9 bases and 1 base, with 15 bases remaining between them. The CDR3 has 14 amino acids.

This rearrangement joins TRBV6-1 to TRBJ2-2; D uncertain. CDR3 length: 14 residues. Germline V gene data show CDR1 as MNHNS and CDR2 as SASEGT. V was clipped by 8 bases and J by 3 bases, with 13 bases between them. CDR3 sequence: CASSSGQYTGELFF. Here the CDR3 DNA reads TGTGCCAGCTCCTCCGGGCAGTACACCGGGGAGCTGTTTTTT.

This clonotype was seen repeatedly, ten times or more. The J gene is TRBJ1-1, the V gene TRBV6-1; no clear D. Trimming removed 7 bases from V and 4 bases from J, with 13 bases in between. The germline V gene has CDR1 MNHNS and CDR2 SASEGT. The CDR3 covers 13 residues. This chain's CDR3 is CASTIIPGTEAFF. The CDR3 coding sequence is TGTGCCAGCACCATCATTCCGGGCACTGAAGCTTTCTTT.

In its sample, this clonotype was seen a few times. The chain is built from TRBV7-2 and TRBJ2-1; no clear D. Trimming cost V 5 bases and J 0 bases, with 23 bases left between them. From germline, CDR1 is SGHTA and CDR2 FQGNSA. The CDR3 is 19 residues long. In DNA, the CDR3 is TGTGCCAGCAGCCCCACCCGGGTCAGAAAAGTGAGCTCCTACAATGAGCAGTTCTTC. Encoded protein: CASSPTRVRKVSSYNEQFF.

This clonotype was detected a few times. A much larger clonotype is one base distant, so this may be a read error. The genes are TRBV11-2 and TRBJ1-2; perhaps TRBD1 as D (6 bases). Germline-derived CDR1 and CDR2 are SGHAT and FQNNGV. The CDR3 has 13 amino acids. The CDR3 DNA follows: TGTGCCAGCAGCTTCGACGGGGGCTATGACTACACCTTC. It encodes CASSFDGGYDYTF. Supplemented by reference TRBV11-2 and TRBJ1-2, the full variable domain reads EAGVAQSPRYKIIEKRQSVAFWCNPISGHATLYWYQQILGQGPKLLIQFQNNGVVDDSQLPKDRFSAERLKGVDSTLKIQPAKLEDSAVYLCASSFDGGYDYTFGSGTRLTVV.

The CDR3 reads CSAAASSGANVLTF. The CDR3 DNA is TGCAGCGCTGCCGCCAGCTCTGGGGCCAACGTCCTGACTTTC. The rearrangement joins TRBV29-1 to TRBJ2-6; no definite D call. V was shortened by 7 bases and J by 0 bases, with 10 bases between the two germline ends. This CDR3 is built from 14 residues. The germline V gene has CDR1 SQVTM and CDR2 ANQGSEA. Complete variable domain (other parts from reference TRBV29-1 and TRBJ2-6): SAVISQKPSRDICQRGTSLTIQCQVDSQVTMMFWYRQQPGQSLTLIATANQGSEATYESGFVIDKFPISRPNLTFSTLTVSNMSPEDSSIYLCSAAASSGANVLTFGAGSRLTVL.

Details on this clonotype: A much larger clonotype is one base distant, so this may be a read error. V is TRBV20-1 and J is TRBJ1-5; no definite D call. The CDR3 is 16 amino acids. In germline, CDR1 is DFQATT, CDR2 SNEGSKA (reference sequence). DNA of the CDR3: TGCAGTGCTGGAGATTGGAGGGAAGCGGGCAATCAGCCCCAGCATTTT. Translated, it gives CSAGDWREAGNQPQHF.

Details on this clonotype: A much larger clone sits a single nucleotide away, making a read error possible. V usage is TRBV28 and J usage is TRBJ2-5; TRBD2 agrees at 8 bases. Germline-derived CDR1 and CDR2 are MDHEN and SYDVKM. There are 18 residues in the CDR3. The V gene end was trimmed by 5 bases and the J gene end by 4 bases; junction bases not matched to a gene: 18. The chain's CDR3 is CASSRHFPGLGLGETQYF. For the CDR3, the DNA is TGTGCCAGCAGTCGTCACTTTCCGGGACTAGGGCTTGGAGAGACCCAGTACTTC.

This clonotype has only a few counts. A much larger clone sits a single nucleotide away, making a read error possible. The chain has TRBV2 and TRBJ2-1; D possibly matches TRBD1 or TRBD2 (7 bases each). The CDR3 runs to 15 residues. V gave up 5 bases and J gave up 10 bases, with 21 bases separating them. Germline CDR1 and CDR2: SNHLY and FYNNEI. The CDR3 loop is CASSLRQGLSYEQFF. The CDR3 nucleotides are TGTGCCAGCAGTTTGAGACAGGGACTATCCTACGAGCAGTTCTTC. Drawing the rest from reference TRBV2 and TRBJ2-1, the complete variable domain is EPEVTQTPSHQVTQMGQEVILRCVPISNHLYFYWYRQILGQKVEFLVSFYNNEISEKSEIFDDQFSVERPDGSNFTLKIRSTKLEDSAMYFCASSLRQGLSYEQFFGPGTRLTVL.

This chain links TRBV30 with TRBJ2-2, with unresolved D. The CDR3 length is 12 residues. Trimming pared 3 bases from V and 6 bases from J, leaving 8 bases between. Germline V gene data show CDR1 as GTSNPN and CDR2 as SVGIG (reference sequence). CDR3 coding DNA: TGTGCCTGGAGATTTCAGCCCGGGGAGCTGTTTTTT. This codes for CAWRFQPGELFF.

This clonotype was recorded many times. The rearrangement links TRBV7-9 to TRBJ1-2; D is undetermined. V dropped 5 bases and J dropped 6 bases, with 13 bases sitting between them. This CDR3 has 13 amino acids. CDR1 SEHNR and CDR2 FQNEAQ come from the germline V gene (reference sequence). The CDR3 region has the DNA TGTGCCAGCAGCCCTGCTAATGGGGATGGCTACACCTTC. The encoded protein is CASSPANGDGYTF.

This chain links TRBV7-9 with TRBJ1-2; 10 nucleotides match TRBD1. From germline, CDR1 is SEHNR and CDR2 FQNEAQ (reference sequence). The trim removed 5 bases at V and 0 bases at J, leaving 6 bases unmatched. This CDR3 comprises 16 residues. CDR3 sequence (DNA): TGTGCCAGCAGCCGAAGGACAGGGGGGCCTAACTATGGCTACACCTTC. This translates into CASSRRTGGPNYGYTF.

Worth noting for this clonotype: Given a much more abundant clone one base away, this may be a read error. The chain is built from TRBV7-2 and TRBJ2-4; weak D call: TRBD1 (6 bases). V was trimmed by 5 bases and J by 13 bases, leaving 18 bases between them. Looked up from germline, CDR1 is SGHTA and CDR2 is FQGNSA. CDR3 size: 13 residues. For the CDR3, the DNA is TGTGCCAGCAGCCCGGAGGACAGCTACTACCAGTACTTC. Its protein is CASSPEDSYYQYF.

Many counts were recorded for this clonotype. The V gene is TRBV2, the J gene TRBJ2-2; maybe TRBD1 (6 bases). Germline V lookup: CDR1 SNHLY, CDR2 FYNNEI. The CDR3 loop spans 15 amino acids. With 3 bases removed from V and 2 bases from J, the gap between germline ends came to 10 bases. The CDR3 bases are TGTGCCAGCAGTGAGGGCAGGGGAAACACCGGGGAGCTGTTTTTT. Translation: CASSEGRGNTGELFF.

The chain's CDR3 is CASSSWQKAYEQYF. The CDR3 region has the DNA TGTGCCAGTAGCTCCTGGCAAAAGGCCTACGAGCAGTACTTC. This chain uses TRBV19 with TRBJ2-7; no reliable D call. V was trimmed by 6 bases and J by 2 bases, leaving 14 bases between them. The CDR3 covers 14 residues. Germline lookup yields CDR1 LNHDA and CDR2 SQIVND (reference sequence).

J is TRBJ1-2 and V is TRBV19, with TRBD1 as a possible D gene (6 bases). The CDR3 length is 15 residues. From germline, CDR1 is LNHDA and CDR2 SQIVND (reference sequence). V lost 6 bases and J 2 bases, leaving 16 bases between the germline ends. In DNA form, the CDR3 reads TGTGCCAGTAGGGGGGAGACAGGTGCAAACTATGGCTACACCTTC. Translated, it gives CASRGETGANYGYTF.

V and J are TRBV6-1 and TRBJ2-7; TRBD2 aligns across 9 bases. The J segment lost 2 bases and the V segment lost 6 bases, leaving 8 bases of the junction unmatched. This CDR3 has 15 residues. Germline CDR1 is MNHNS and CDR2 is SASEGT. The CDR3 region is CASSPTSGVAYEQYF. The CDR3 region has the DNA TGTGCCAGCAGCCCGACTAGCGGAGTGGCCTACGAGCAGTACTTC.

The CDR3 spells CASSIVEWTASGNTIYF. CDR3 in DNA: TGTGCCAGCAGCATCGTTGAATGGACAGCCTCTGGAAACACCATATATTTT. The gene calls are TRBV7-9 and TRBJ1-3; weak D call: TRBD1 (6 bases). The V end was cut by 5 bases, the J end by 0 bases, with 17 bases between. The CDR3 has 17 residues. CDR1 and CDR2 from the germline V gene are SEHNR and FQNEAQ (reference sequence).